This entry features one TCR beta chain sequence. Its cognate antigen is unknown. This CDR3 region has 14 residues. Looked up from germline, CDR1 is SGHNT and CDR2 is YENEEA. Trimming stripped 3 bases from V and 3 bases from J, with 12 bases between. The data stem from a study of OX40 agonist ivuxolimab in advanced cancers. Across the whole study: The patients received ivuxolimab by intravenous route every 2 weeks at 0.01 to 10 mg/kg.

Exclusion applied to patients with autoimmune disease history or systemic immunosuppression. Study-level results: No antigen was identified for the clonally expanded peripheral T cells.

TCRdb keeps only in-frame clones here, not all; method: immunoSEQ multiplex PCR. The top ten hold roughly 0.84% of the sample, which has more than 95,000 clones, 85% to 90% seen once. The gene calls are TRBV11-3 and TRBJ2-7; unclear D gene. This clonotype originated in an adult with an advanced solid tumor such as melanoma, head and neck, liver or kidney cancer. The sample in question was CD4+ or CD8+ T cells sorted from blood, obtained in a trial of the OX40 agonist ivuxolimab. CDR3 in DNA: TGTGCCAGCAGCTTCAGGTCTGGGAACTACGAGCAGTACTTC. This codes for CASSFRSGNYEQYF.